These T cell receptor beta chains were read from a single sample in a study of T-cell reconstitution after alpha-beta-depleted transplantation in children. TCRdb analysed the PCR reads with MiXCR anew, one entry per CDR3 protein. The sample records about 490,000 distinct CDR3 sequences, approximately 10% being singletons. This specimen consisted of PBMCs, obtained before TCRalphabeta/CD19-depleted stem cell transplant. The receptors shown here come from a child aged 2-15 years with inherited bone marrow failure, due to receive a stem cell transplant. The CDR3 runs from the conserved cysteine through the conserved F or W.

v_call: TRBV18; cdr3_aa: CASSGQQGGTEAFF
v_call: TRBV12-3/TRBV12-4; cdr3_aa: CASSPSPAGGDTQYF
v_call: TRBV10-3; cdr3_aa: CAISAGLDSNEQFF
v_call: TRBV30; cdr3_aa: CAWSAGRVGANVLTF
v_call: TRBV7-9; cdr3_aa: CASSLGGSLGRSDTQYF
v_call: TRBV6-5; cdr3_aa: CASSSPFSEGEKLFF
v_call: TRBV6-5; cdr3_aa: CASSYVQGHTEAFF
v_call: TRBV29-1; cdr3_aa: CSVVQGYEQYF
v_call: TRBV29-1; cdr3_aa: CSVEDLQGADTQYF
v_call: TRBV20-1; cdr3_aa: CSARGGQMNTEAFF
v_call: TRBV20-1; cdr3_aa: CSALGIQTHNEQFF
v_call: TRBV25-1; cdr3_aa: CASSQDRLPLGNEQFF
v_call: TRBV20-1; cdr3_aa: CSARSGFNEQFF
v_call: TRBV13; cdr3_aa: CASSSNRGPRQETQYF